A single sample is the source of the 30 T cell receptor beta chains below, sequenced in a study of blood T cell repertoires in COVID-19. TCRdb's copy holds only in-frame clones and misses some; the assay was immunoSEQ multiplex PCR. The sample has approximately 130,000 clones; approximately 85% are singletons. Sample: peripheral blood. These receptors originate from a human donor in a cohort sampled during active COVID-19.

The chain recombines TRBV7-8 with TRBJ1-1; 7 bases match TRBD1. J lost 4 bases, V lost 5 bases, and 10 bases had no gene match. Per germline, CDR1 SGHVS and CDR2 FQNEAQ. The length of the CDR3 is 15 residues. CDR3 nucleotides: TGTGCCAGCAGCCCGGACAGGTCCCGGGGCACTGAAGCTTTCTTT. This sequence encodes CASSPDRSRGTEAFF.

The chain joins TRBV5-1 to TRBJ1-2; TRBD1 is a possible D gene (5 bases). CDR1 is SGHRS and CDR2 is YFSETQ in the germline V gene. V was shortened by 4 bases and J by 2 bases, with 12 bases between the two germline ends. This CDR3 comprises 14 residues. In DNA form, the CDR3 reads TGCGCCAGCAGCGACTCCCAGGGAAACTATGGCTACACCTTC. It yields the protein CASSDSQGNYGYTF.

This rearrangement joins TRBV5-8 to TRBJ2-5, with TRBD1 matching over 9 bases. The CDR3 is 15 amino acids. J gave up 2 bases and V 4 bases, and 6 bases lay outside the gene matches. CDR1 is SGHTS, CDR2 YDEGEE, per germline. CDR3 nucleotides: TGTGCCAGCAGCGAAATCGACAGGGGGCAAGAGACCCAGTACTTC. This codes for CASSEIDRGQETQYF.

The V gene is TRBV12-5, the J gene TRBJ2-3, with TRBD2 matching over 14 bases. The CDR3 length is 17 residues. The germline CDR1 and CDR2 sequences are LGHNT and FRNRAP. J gave up 5 bases and V 5 bases, and 9 bases lay outside the gene matches. The chain's CDR3 is CASGRRLAGGLGDTQYF. The CDR3 DNA reads as TGTGCTAGTGGTCGCCGACTAGCGGGGGGGCTCGGAGATACGCAGTATTTT.

CDR3 in amino acids: CASSLAGGGVTDTQYF. The DNA of the CDR3 is TGTGCCAGCAGCTTGGCCGGCGGGGGAGTAACAGATACGCAGTATTTT. The rearrangement links TRBV5-4 to TRBJ2-3; 7 nucleotides line up with TRBD2. CDR1 is SGHNT, CDR2 YYREEE, per germline (reference sequence). J lost 3 bases, V lost 0 bases, and 7 bases had no gene match. The CDR3 consists of 16 residues.

The chain carries TRBV7-8 and TRBJ2-3; D is undetermined. The V end was cut by 5 bases, the J end by 5 bases, with 8 bases between. The CDR3 has 12 residues. Germline loops: CDR1 SGHVS, CDR2 FQNEAQ. This CDR3 is CASSPGEDTQYF. The CDR3 DNA reads as TGTGCCAGCAGCCCCGGAGAAGATACGCAGTATTTT.

The V call is TRBV30, the J call TRBJ1-5; D ambiguous. V was cut by 1 base and J by 15 bases, with 16 bases left in between. CDR1 GTSNPN and CDR2 SVGIG come from the germline V gene (reference sequence). This CDR3 spans 12 amino acids. The chain's CDR3 is CAWSGGGPPLHF. The CDR3 bases are TGTGCCTGGAGTGGCGGAGGTCCTCCGCTGCATTTT.

The chain recombines TRBV29-1 with TRBJ2-5; D might be TRBD1 (5 bases). The CDR3 loop spans 12 amino acids. Germline-derived CDR1 and CDR2 are SQVTM and ANQGSEA. V dropped 4 bases and J dropped 5 bases, with 11 bases sitting between them. The DNA for the CDR3 is TGCAGCGTTGTTCAGGGCCGGGAGACCCAGTACTTC. It encodes CSVVQGRETQYF.

V usage is TRBV30 and J usage is TRBJ1-5, with 9 nucleotides matching TRBD1. Germline loops: CDR1 GTSNPN, CDR2 SVGIG (reference sequence). Unmatched junction bases numbered 6, after V lost 1 base and J lost 5 bases. CDR3 size: 15 residues. This CDR3 reads CAWSGDREFDQPQHF. The CDR3 DNA is TGTGCCTGGAGTGGGGACAGGGAGTTTGATCAGCCCCAGCATTTT.

V gene TRBV9 combines with J gene TRBJ2-2; 8 nucleotides line up with TRBD2. V lost 2 bases and J lost 5; bases outside the gene matches: 5. The germline CDR1 and CDR2 sequences are SGDLS and YYNGEE. There are 15 residues in the CDR3. The CDR3 sequence is CASSVELAGTGELFF. In nucleotides, the CDR3 is TGTGCCAGCAGCGTGGAGCTAGCGGGTACCGGGGAGCTGTTTTTT.

The chain employs TRBV4-3 and TRBJ2-7; possible D gene TRBD1, 6 bases. Trimming took off 0 bases at V and 1 base at J, with 7 bases between the two ends. Germline CDR1 and CDR2: LGHNA and YSLEER. The CDR3 spans 14 residues. CDR3 region: CASSQEGGSYEQYF. The CDR3 DNA reads TGCGCCAGCAGCCAAGAAGGGGGTTCCTACGAGCAGTACTTC.

Only one count was recorded for this clone. The V call is TRBV7-2, the J call TRBJ2-5; maybe TRBD1 (6 bases). CDR1 and CDR2 (germline): SGHTA, FQGNSA. V was shortened by 1 base and J by 9 bases, with 12 bases between the two germline ends. There are 13 residues in the CDR3. The CDR3 sequence is CASSLDRVSSQYF. CDR3 coding DNA: TGTGCCAGCAGCTTAGACAGGGTTTCGTCCCAGTACTTC.

This clone was seen a few times. This sequence joins TRBV27 and TRBJ2-1; D unclear. The CDR3 runs 15 residues. V lost 2 bases, J lost 8 bases, and 16 bases lay in between. Per germline, CDR1 MNHEY and CDR2 SMNVEV (reference sequence). Here the CDR3 reads CASSLEATPFDEQFF. The CDR3 DNA reads as TGTGCCAGCAGTTTAGAGGCCACTCCCTTCGATGAGCAGTTCTTC.

The rearrangement joins TRBV6-6 to TRBJ2-2, with 7 bases matching TRBD2. Germline V lookup: CDR1 MNHNY, CDR2 SVGAGI (reference sequence). The CDR3 has 16 amino acids. The junction had 7 bases not matched to a gene; V was cut back by 6 bases and J by 0 bases. The CDR3 reads CASSSNGLANTGELFF. CDR3 coding DNA: TGTGCCAGCAGCAGTAATGGACTAGCGAACACCGGGGAGCTGTTTTTT.

This chain links TRBV27 with TRBJ1-1, with TRBD1 as a possible D gene (5 bases). The CDR3 totals 14 residues. V was shortened by 4 bases and J by 6 bases, with 15 bases between the two germline ends. Germline CDR1 MNHEY, CDR2 SMNVEV (reference sequence). CDR3 nucleotides: TGTGCCAGCAGTTCCCCCATAGGAGGGGCTGAAGCTTTCTTT. Translation: CASSSPIGGAEAFF.

Concerning this clone: At the DNA level, this CDR3 is encoded by other sequences in the same sample as well. V is TRBV18 and J is TRBJ2-7; D is perhaps TRBD1 (5 bases). CDR1 is KGHSH, CDR2 LQKENI, per germline. With 2 bases removed from V and 2 bases from J, the gap between germline ends came to 7 bases. The CDR3 is 13 amino acids. CDR3 sequence: CASSPTGTYEQYV. DNA of the CDR3: TGTGCCAGCTCACCAACAGGTACCTACGAGCAGTACGTC.

The CDR3 DNA is TGTGCCAGCTCACCTCAGAGCACAGATACGCAGTATTTT. Translated, it gives CASSPQSTDTQYF. The chain has TRBV18 and TRBJ2-3; D call uncertain. V lost 3 bases and J lost 0, with 4 bases in between. The CDR3 extends over 13 amino acids. Germline V gene data show CDR1 as KGHSH and CDR2 as LQKENI.

The gene calls are TRBV24-1 and TRBJ2-5; 11 bases are shared with TRBD2. V was pared by 9 bases and J by 4 bases, with 9 bases of the junction left unmatched. This CDR3 has 15 residues. Germline lookup yields CDR1 KGHDR and CDR2 SFDVKD. This chain's CDR3 is CATALAGGPAETQYF. Written as DNA, the CDR3 is TGTGCCACCGCCCTAGCGGGAGGCCCCGCAGAGACCCAGTACTTC.

The chain is built from TRBV5-1 and TRBJ2-7, with a weak D call TRBD1 (6 bases). Germline CDR1 and CDR2: SGHRS and YFSETQ. CDR3 size: 14 residues. V was shortened by 0 bases and J by 3 bases, with 10 bases between the two germline ends. CDR3 in DNA: TGCGCCAGCAGCTTGGTGAGGGGACACTACGAGCAGTACTTC. Encoded protein: CASSLVRGHYEQYF. Drawing the rest from reference TRBV5-1 and TRBJ2-7, the complete variable domain is KAGVTQTPRYLIKTRGQQVTLSCSPISGHRSVSWYQQTPGQGLQFLFEYFSETQRNKGNFPGRFSGRQFSNSRSEMNVSTLELGDSALYLCASSLVRGHYEQYFGPGTRLTVT.

CDR3 DNA sequence: TGTGCCATCAGTGAGTCACAGGGGCCAAACATTCAGTACTTC. As protein: CAISESQGPNIQYF. The chain is built from TRBV10-3 and TRBJ2-4, with 7 bases that match TRBD1. This CDR3 region has 14 residues. Per germline, CDR1 ENHRY and CDR2 SYGVKD. V lost 0 bases to trimming and J lost 6 bases; unmatched junction nucleotides: 2.

The J gene is TRBJ2-3, the V gene TRBV5-6; possible D gene TRBD2, 7 bases. Germline V gene sequence: CDR1 SGHDT, CDR2 YYEEEE. The CDR3 sequence is 17 residues long. The V end was cut by 0 bases, the J end by 3 bases, with 17 bases between. For the CDR3, the DNA is TGTGCCAGCAGCTTGGGATCCGCGGGGGCCCTAACAGATACGCAGTATTTT. Translating gives CASSLGSAGALTDTQYF.

The chain carries TRBV5-1 and TRBJ1-3; tentative D call: TRBD1 (6 bases). V lost 0 bases and J lost 4, with 11 bases in between. The germline CDR1 and CDR2 sequences are SGHRS and YFSETQ. There are 15 residues in the CDR3. The CDR3 DNA reads TGCGCCAGCAGCTTGGAGCGGGGGCTGGGAAACACCATATATTTT. Translating gives CASSLERGLGNTIYF.

The chain carries TRBV9 and TRBJ2-1; 8 bases match TRBD2. V dropped 0 bases and J dropped 10; count of bases not matched to a gene: 9. CDR3 length: 15 residues. CDR1 is SGDLS, CDR2 YYNGEE, per germline. The CDR3 reads CASSVDGGDLREQFF. CDR3 coding DNA: TGTGCCAGCAGCGTAGACGGGGGGGACCTGCGGGAGCAGTTCTTC.

A single count supports this clone. The V and J genes are TRBV7-9 and TRBJ2-5, with 9 nucleotides matching TRBD2. V gave up 5 bases and J gave up 2 bases; unmatched junction bases: 9. Germline assignment: CDR1 SEHNR and CDR2 FQNEAQ (reference sequence). The CDR3 has 16 residues. This CDR3 is CASSPAVAGAQETQYF. DNA of the CDR3: TGTGCCAGCAGCCCGGCGGTAGCGGGGGCTCAAGAGACCCAGTACTTC.

The V and J genes are TRBV27 and TRBJ2-2; weak D call: TRBD1 (6 bases). This CDR3 contains 15 residues. V gave up 5 bases and J gave up 2 bases, with 12 bases separating them. Germline V lookup: CDR1 MNHEY, CDR2 SMNVEV (reference sequence). The CDR3, as DNA: TGTGCCAGCAGTCCGCCGGGACAAAACACCGGGGAGCTGTTTTTT. Translated, it gives CASSPPGQNTGELFF.

The V gene is TRBV18, the J gene TRBJ1-1, with 10 bases matching TRBD1. This CDR3 has 13 residues. V dropped 6 bases and J dropped 5; count of bases not matched to a gene: 3. Germline CDR1 is KGHSH and CDR2 is LQKENI. CDR3 sequence reads: CASSPDRGTEAFF. The DNA of the CDR3 is TGTGCCAGCTCCCCGGACAGGGGGACTGAAGCTTTCTTT. Using reference TRBV18 and TRBJ1-1 for the parts outside the CDR3, the full variable domain is NAGVMQNPRHLVRRRGQEARLRCSPMKGHSHVYWYRQLPEEGLKFMVYLQKENIIDESGMPKERFSAEFPKEGPSILRIQQVVRGDSAAYFCASSPDRGTEAFFGQGTRLTVV.

The chain employs TRBV2 and TRBJ1-1, with 7 bases matching TRBD1. Trimming cost V 6 bases and J 1 base; bases outside gene matches: 11. The CDR3 runs to 16 residues. Germline V gene sequence: CDR1 SNHLY, CDR2 FYNNEI. The CDR3 bases are TGTGCCAGCAGATACGGGACAGTAGGGGAGAACACTGAAGCTTTCTTT. Its translation is CASRYGTVGENTEAFF.

The gene calls are TRBV27 and TRBJ1-4; the match to TRBD1 covers 9 bases. The V gene's germline CDR1 is MNHEY and CDR2 SMNVEV (reference sequence). Germline trimming cut 5 bases from V and 7 bases from J; bases unmatched to any gene: 14. The CDR3 runs to 17 residues. DNA for the CDR3: TGTGCCAGCAGTCCTTCTCGGGACAGGGATTGGGGTGAAAAACTGTTTTTT. Protein sequence: CASSPSRDRDWGEKLFF.

The chain links TRBV11-3 to TRBJ2-2; 9 bases align to TRBD2. CDR1 SGHNT and CDR2 YENEEA come from the germline V gene. This CDR3 region has 15 residues. V trimming: 3 bases; J trimming: 8 bases; junction bases outside the gene matches: 7. CDR3 loop: CASSLRLAGIGELFF. The CDR3 coding sequence is TGTGCCAGCAGCTTGAGGCTAGCGGGAATAGGGGAGCTGTTTTTT.

V and J are TRBV10-3 and TRBJ2-5; possibly TRBD1 for D (5 bases). The ends were cut back, 5 bases at V and 1 base at J, with 5 bases in the middle. CDR1 is ENHRY, CDR2 SYGVKD, per germline. There are 12 residues in the CDR3. The CDR3 DNA is TGTGCCATCAGTACAGGCCAAGAGACCCAGTACTTC. Amino acids: CAISTGQETQYF.